Presented here are 8 T cell receptor beta chains from one specimen sequenced in a study of blood T cell repertoires in COVID-19. TCRdb's table, derived via immunoSEQ multiplex PCR, lists solely in-frame clones and lacks some. The table lists around 190,000 clones, around 81% of them singletons, with 9.5% to 12% in the top ten. The specimen was peripheral blood. Source of these receptors: a woman between 40 and 50 years old with COVID-19, enrolled during active disease.

The genes are TRBV27 and TRBJ1-6; D not resolved. This CDR3 has 12 residues. Per germline, CDR1 MNHEY and CDR2 SMNVEV (reference sequence). Between the trimmed V and J ends, which lost 6 bases and 6 bases, there was a span of 6 bases. The CDR3: CASRSLNSPLHF. In DNA form, the CDR3 reads TGTGCCAGCAGGTCTCTTAATTCACCCCTCCACTTT.

On this clone itself: The identical CDR3 is also encoded by other nucleotide sequences in the sample. V is TRBV7-9 and J is TRBJ1-4, with 7 bases fitting TRBD1. The germline CDR1 and CDR2 sequences are SEHNR and FQNEAQ (reference sequence). The CDR3 has 15 amino acids. Trimming removed 1 base from V and 6 bases from J; junction bases left unmatched: 5. CDR3 DNA sequence: TGTGCCAGCAGCTTAGATGGGACAGAGTATGAAAAACTGTTTTTT. This codes for CASSLDGTEYEKLFF.

Comment on this clone: The same CDR3 also results from other DNA sequences found in this sample. V is TRBV5-5 and J is TRBJ1-2; D uncertain. The V and J ends lost 0 bases and 1 base respectively, with 4 bases between them. The CDR3 is 13 residues long. CDR1 is SGHKS, CDR2 YYEKEE, per germline (reference sequence). DNA of the CDR3: TGTGCCAGCAGCTTGGGCAGTAACTATGGCTACACCTTC. Translation gives CASSLGSNYGYTF.

A single count supports this clone. This chain uses TRBV14 with TRBJ1-2; the D is unclear. There are 15 residues in the CDR3. CDR1 is SGHDN, CDR2 FVKESK, per germline. V was cut by 1 base and J by 3 bases, with 12 bases left in between. The CDR3 sequence: CASSQGAGWDYGYTF. DNA for the CDR3: TGTGCCAGCAGCCAAGGCGCAGGTTGGGACTATGGCTACACCTTC.

This chain connects TRBV5-8 to TRBJ2-7, with 7 bases identical to TRBD1. The germline CDR1 and CDR2 sequences are SGHTS and YDEGEE. The J segment lost 2 bases and the V segment lost 1 base, leaving 9 bases of the junction unmatched. This CDR3 has 16 residues. The CDR3 DNA reads TGTGCCAGCAGCTTGCTCAGTAGGGGGCCTACCTACGAGCAGTACGTC. The encoded protein is CASSLLSRGPTYEQYV.

This clone was seen more than once but under ten times. The gene calls are TRBV5-1 and TRBJ2-2; unclear D gene. This CDR3 contains 14 residues. V lost 2 bases and J lost 5, with 10 bases in between. The germline V gene encodes CDR1 SGHRS and CDR2 YFSETQ. The CDR3 coding sequence is TGCGCCAGCAGCTTCTCAGGTGTTACCGGGGAGCTGTTTTTT. It yields the protein CASSFSGVTGELFF. The variable domain in full, with the rest retrieved from reference TRBV5-1 and TRBJ2-2, is KAGVTQTPRYLIKTRGQQVTLSCSPISGHRSVSWYQQTPGQGLQFLFEYFSETQRNKGNFPGRFSGRQFSNSRSEMNVSTLELGDSALYLCASSFSGVTGELFFGEGSRLTVL.

This rearrangement joins TRBV6-1 to TRBJ1-5; D gene ambiguous. V lost 3 bases and J lost 9, with 12 bases in between. CDR3 length: 13 residues. Per germline, CDR1 MNHNS and CDR2 SASEGT. This CDR3 is CASSDPLLSPQHF. The CDR3 DNA is TGTGCCAGCAGTGATCCCCTTTTATCGCCCCAGCATTTT.

The chain links TRBV7-8 to TRBJ2-3; 7 positions match TRBD1. This CDR3 contains 18 residues. J gave up 4 bases and V 1 base, and 14 bases lay outside the gene matches. CDR1 is SGHVS and CDR2 is FQNEAQ in the germline V gene. The CDR3 nucleotides are TGTGCCAGCAGCTTAGTAGTCTCCGACAGGGTGAGGGCAGATACGCAGTATTTT. It codes for CASSLVVSDRVRADTQYF.